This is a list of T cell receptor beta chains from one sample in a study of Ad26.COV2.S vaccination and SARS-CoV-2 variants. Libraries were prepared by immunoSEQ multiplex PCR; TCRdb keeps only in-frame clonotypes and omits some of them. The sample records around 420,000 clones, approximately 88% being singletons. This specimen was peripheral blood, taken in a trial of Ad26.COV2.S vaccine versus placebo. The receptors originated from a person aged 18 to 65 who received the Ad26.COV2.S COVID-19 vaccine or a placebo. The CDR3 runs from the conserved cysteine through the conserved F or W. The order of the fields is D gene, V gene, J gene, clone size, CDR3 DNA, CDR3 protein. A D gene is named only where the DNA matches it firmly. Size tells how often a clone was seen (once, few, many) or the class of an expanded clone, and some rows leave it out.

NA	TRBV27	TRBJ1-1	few	TGTGCCAGCATATTGGGGTGGGGCCGCGTGAACACTGAAGCTTTCTTT	CASILGWGRVNTEAFF
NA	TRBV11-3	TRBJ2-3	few	TGTGCCAGCTCGAAACGGGACACGGGCACAGATACGCAGTATTTT	CASSKRDTGTDTQYF
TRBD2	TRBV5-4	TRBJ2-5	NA	TGTGCCAGCACCCAACCCGGGACTAGGGGATTAGAGACCCAGTACTTC	CASTQPGTRGLETQYF
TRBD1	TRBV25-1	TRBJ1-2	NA	TGTGCCAGCAGTGAACGAGAGGGGGCTGGCTACACCTTC	CASSEREGAGYTF
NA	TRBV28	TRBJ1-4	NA	TGTGCCAGCAGTTTAGATTTGGGAGGCAGAGAAAAACTGTTTTTT	CASSLDLGGREKLFF
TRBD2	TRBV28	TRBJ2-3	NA	TGTGCCAGCAGTTTATGGCTAGCGGGGGGGCCCCCAGATACGCAGTATTTT	CASSLWLAGGPPDTQYF
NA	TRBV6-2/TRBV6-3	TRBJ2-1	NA	TGTGCCAGCAGTTACGGCGGTGGTTCCTACAATGAGCAGTTCTTC	CASSYGGGSYNEQFF
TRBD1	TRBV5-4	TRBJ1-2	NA	TGTGCCAGCAGCGCGGGACAGGGGACGAGTGGCTACACCTTC	CASSAGQGTSGYTF
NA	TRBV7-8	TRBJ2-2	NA	TGTGCCAGCACCGATACAGGGGGAGGGACCGGGGAGCTGTTTTTT	CASTDTGGGTGELFF
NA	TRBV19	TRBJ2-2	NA	TGTGCCAGTAGTGTCCGACAGGACTTCGGGGAGCTGTTTTTT	CASSVRQDFGELFF
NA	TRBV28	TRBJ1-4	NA	TGTGCCAGCAGTTTCAGGGGAGGAGGTAATGAAAAACTGTTTTTT	CASSFRGGGNEKLFF
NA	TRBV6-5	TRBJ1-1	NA	TGTGCCAGCAGTCCAGGTGGGACTGAAGCTTTCTTT	CASSPGGTEAFF
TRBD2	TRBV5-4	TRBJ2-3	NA	TGTGCCAGCAGCTTGGGTGCGGGGGGGGTTAGAGATACGCAGTATTTT	CASSLGAGGVRDTQYF
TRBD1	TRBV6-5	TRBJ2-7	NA	TGTGCCAGCAGCTTCGGACAGGGGGACGAGCAGTACTTC	CASSFGQGDEQYF
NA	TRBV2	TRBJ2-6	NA	TGTGCCAGCAGTCGAAGCGAGGGAGACTCTGGGGCCAACGTCCTGACTTTC	CASSRSEGDSGANVLTF
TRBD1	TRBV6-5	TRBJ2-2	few	TGTGCCAGCAGTCGGACAGGGGAGGCCGGGGAGCTGTTTTTT	CASSRTGEAGELFF
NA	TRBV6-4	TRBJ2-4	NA	TGTGCCAGCAGATCGATCGTAGAAAACATTCAGTACTTC	CASRSIVENIQYF
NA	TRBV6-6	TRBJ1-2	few	TGTGCCAGCAGTTTTGCGGGTAACTATGGCTACACCTTC	CASSFAGNYGYTF
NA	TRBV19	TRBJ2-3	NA	TGTGCCAGTAAAAGGGGGAAGGGCACAGATACACAGTATTTT	CASKRGKGTDTQYF
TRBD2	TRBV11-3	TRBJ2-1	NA	TGTGCCAGCAGCCGGTTAGCTAGCGGCTACAATGAGCAGTTCTTC	CASSRLASGYNEQFF
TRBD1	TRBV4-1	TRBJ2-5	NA	TGCGCCAGCAGCCTAGGGACAGCTTCTAAAGAGACCCAGTACTTC	CASSLGTASKETQYF
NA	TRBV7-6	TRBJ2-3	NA	TGTGCCAGCAGCGAAGGGTGGGGGGCCACAGATACGCAGTATTTT	CASSEGWGATDTQYF
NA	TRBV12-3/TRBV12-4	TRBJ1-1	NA	TGTGCCAGCAGACCCCGGGCCCTGAGGGAAGCTTTCTTT	CASRPRALREAFF
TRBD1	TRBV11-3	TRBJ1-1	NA	TGTGCCAGCAGGGCAGGGGGTAAGAATAACACTGAAGCTTTCTTT	CASRAGGKNNTEAFF
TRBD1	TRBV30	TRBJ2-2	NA	TGTGCCTGGAGTTTCGGGACAGGGGGGACAACCGGGGAGCTGTTTTTT	CAWSFGTGGTTGELFF
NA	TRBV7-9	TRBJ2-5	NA	TGTGCCAGCAGCGGGGACGGACAAGAGACCCAGTACTTC	CASSGDGQETQYF
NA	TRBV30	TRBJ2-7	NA	TGTGCCTGGAGTTCCGGGACGCTGATCGGAGAGCAGTACTTC	CAWSSGTLIGEQYF
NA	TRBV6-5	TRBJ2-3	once	TGTGCATCATCCGGAAGCACAGATACGCAGTATTTT	CASSGSTDTQYF
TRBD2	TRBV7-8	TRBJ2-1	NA	TGTGCCAGCAGCATCGGACTAGGGACGCCTGAGCAGTTCTTC	CASSIGLGTPEQFF
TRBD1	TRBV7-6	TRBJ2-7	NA	TGTGCCAGCAGCTCGAGGACAGGGTTCGACGAGCAGTACTTC	CASSSRTGFDEQYF
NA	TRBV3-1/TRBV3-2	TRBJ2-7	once	TGTGCCAGCAGCCAACCGGGACTCGGGAGCTACGAGCAGTACTTC	CASSQPGLGSYEQYF
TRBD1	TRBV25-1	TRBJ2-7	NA	TGTGCCAGCAGTGAAGAGACAGGGGCAACCTACGAGCAGTACTTC	CASSEETGATYEQYF
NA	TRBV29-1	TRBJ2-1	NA	TGCAGCGTTGAAGGGGGTACAGGGCGCGGAGGGTTCAATGAGCAGTTCTTC	CSVEGGTGRGGFNEQFF
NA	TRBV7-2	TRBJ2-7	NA	TGTGCCAGCAGCTTAGCGTTGGCGTACGAGCAGTACTTC	CASSLALAYEQYF
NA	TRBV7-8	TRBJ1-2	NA	TGTGCCAGCAGCTTAGCCAGTCCGGGGGCGGGTGGCTACACCTTC	CASSLASPGAGGYTF
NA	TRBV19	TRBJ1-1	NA	TGTGCCAGTAGTGAGAGTGGGAGGTGGACTGAAGCTTTCTTT	CASSESGRWTEAFF
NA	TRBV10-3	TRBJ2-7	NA	TGTGCCATCAGTGAGTCGGTACGCCGGGATCAGCAGTACTTC	CAISESVRRDQQYF
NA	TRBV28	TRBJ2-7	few	TGTGCCAGCAGTCCACGGGACGCCTGGGAGCAGTACTTC	CASSPRDAWEQYF
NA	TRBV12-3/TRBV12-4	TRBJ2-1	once	TGTGCCAGCAGCTCGTACAATGAGCAGTTCTTC	CASSSYNEQFF
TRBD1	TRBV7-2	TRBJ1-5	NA	TGTGCCAGCAGCGCCGGGACAGCTAATCAGCCCCAGCATTTT	CASSAGTANQPQHF
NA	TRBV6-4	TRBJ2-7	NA	TGTGCCAGCAGTGACTCCCGGGGTGGAGCCAGGACATCCTACGAGCAGTACTTC	CASSDSRGGARTSYEQYF
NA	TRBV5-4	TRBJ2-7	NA	TGTGCCAGCAGCTTGGCAGGTAACCCCTACGAGCAGTACTTC	CASSLAGNPYEQYF
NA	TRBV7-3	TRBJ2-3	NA	TGTGCCAGCAGCTTCGCGGGTGGTGCAGATACGCAGTATTTT	CASSFAGGADTQYF
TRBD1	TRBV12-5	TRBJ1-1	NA	TGTGCTACTTCCGGGACAGCGAACACTGAAGCTTTCTTT	CATSGTANTEAFF
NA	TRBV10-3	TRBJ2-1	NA	TGTGCCATCAGTTCGGGGAGCTCCTACAATGAGCAGTTCTTC	CAISSGSSYNEQFF
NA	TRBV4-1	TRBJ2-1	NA	TGCGCCAGCAGCCAAGAGCAGGGGAACTCCTACAATGAGCAGTTCTTC	CASSQEQGNSYNEQFF
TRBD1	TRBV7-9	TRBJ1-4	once	TGTGCCAGCAGCGCCCCGGGACAGCCAACTAATGAAAAACTGTTTTTT	CASSAPGQPTNEKLFF
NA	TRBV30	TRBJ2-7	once	TGTGCCTGGGGGGTCGGGGGCCGCTACGAGCAGTACTTC	CAWGVGGRYEQYF
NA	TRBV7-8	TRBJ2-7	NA	TGTGCCAGCAGCTTAGGAAGAGGGACTCCTGCCGCTTACGAGCAGTACTTC	CASSLGRGTPAAYEQYF
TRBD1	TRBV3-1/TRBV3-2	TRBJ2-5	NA	TGTGCCAGCAGCACAATCAGGGGGTCAGAGACCCAGTACTTC	CASSTIRGSETQYF